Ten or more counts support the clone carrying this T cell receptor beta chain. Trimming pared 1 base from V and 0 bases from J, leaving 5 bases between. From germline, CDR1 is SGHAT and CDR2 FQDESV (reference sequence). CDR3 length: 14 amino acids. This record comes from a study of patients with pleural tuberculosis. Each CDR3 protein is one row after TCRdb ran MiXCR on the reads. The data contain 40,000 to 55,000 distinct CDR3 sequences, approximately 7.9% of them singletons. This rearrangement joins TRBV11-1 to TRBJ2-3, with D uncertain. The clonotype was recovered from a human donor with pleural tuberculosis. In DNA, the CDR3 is TGTGCCAGCAGCTTAGTTAGGAGCACAGATACGCAGTATTTT. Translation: CASSLVRSTDTQYF. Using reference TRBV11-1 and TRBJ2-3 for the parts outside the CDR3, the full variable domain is EAEVAQSPRYKITEKSQAVAFWCDPISGHATLYWYRQILGQGPELLVQFQDESVVDDSQLPKDRFSAERLKGVDSTLKIQPAELGDSAMYLCASSLVRSTDTQYFGPGTRLTVL.